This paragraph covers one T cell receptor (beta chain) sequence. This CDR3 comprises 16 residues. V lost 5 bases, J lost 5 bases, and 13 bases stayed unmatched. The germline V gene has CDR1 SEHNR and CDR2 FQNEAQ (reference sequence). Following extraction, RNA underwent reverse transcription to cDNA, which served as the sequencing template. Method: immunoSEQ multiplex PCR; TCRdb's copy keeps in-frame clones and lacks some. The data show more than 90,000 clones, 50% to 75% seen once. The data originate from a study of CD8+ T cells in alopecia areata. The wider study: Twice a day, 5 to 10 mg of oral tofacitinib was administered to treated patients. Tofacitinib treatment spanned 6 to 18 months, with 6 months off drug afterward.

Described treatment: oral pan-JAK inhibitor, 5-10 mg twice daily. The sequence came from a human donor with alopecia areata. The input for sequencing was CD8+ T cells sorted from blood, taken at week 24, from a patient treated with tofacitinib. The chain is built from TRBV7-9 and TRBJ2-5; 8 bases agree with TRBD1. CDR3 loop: CASSPQSGRGQETQYF. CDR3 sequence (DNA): TGTGCCAGCAGCCCTCAATCGGGCAGGGGGCAGGAGACCCAGTACTTC.